The sequence of this TCR beta chain was determined in a study of OX40 agonist ivuxolimab in advanced cancers. With respect to the entire study: The costimulatory receptor OX40 (CD134) was targeted by ivuxolimab, a fully human IgG2 agonistic monoclonal antibody. Intravenous ivuxolimab was administered to patients every 2 weeks at six dose levels: 0.01, 0.1, 0.3, 1.5, 3 and 10 mg/kg. Of the approximately 50 dose-escalation patients, hepatocellular carcinoma was present in about 20, melanoma in around 15, renal cell carcinoma in 9 and head and neck cancer in 9. A male proportion of approximately 83% and a mean age of around 60 years, ranging from roughly 20 to 80, were recorded for the dose-escalation cohort. Patients were allowed to have had prior anti-PD-1, anti-PD-L1 or anti-CTLA-4 therapy, and around 40% of the dose-escalation patients had previously received checkpoint inhibitors. Partial responses were achieved by three dose-escalation patients, of whom one had hepatocellular carcinoma and two had cutaneous melanoma. Peripheral TCRbeta sequencing aimed to test whether ivuxolimab altered TCR sequence diversity and caused clonal T-cell expansion. The monotherapy dose-escalation portion (N ≈ 56 patients) of the phase I ivuxolimab trial is reported in the paper. Points the paper makes about the study in general: After ivuxolimab, CD8+ T cells had more expanded clones than CD4+ T cells on average. In the 0.1-3.0 mg/kg groups, partial responders were among the patients with the lowest normalized peripheral clonal expansion, particularly in CD8+ T cells. Low levels of normalized T-cell clonal expansion were also seen in some patients who did not respond. At doses from 0.1 to 3.0 mg/kg, clonal expansion was seen in both CD4+ and CD8+ blood T cells between baseline and week 6. Antigen specificity was not determined for the clonally expanded peripheral T cells.

The trial excluded patients who had a history of autoimmune disease or were on systemic immunosuppression. Peripheral blood for TCR sequencing was collected from all dose cohorts at baseline, on cycle 4 day 1, and on cycle 7 day 1. Samples came from an open-label, multicenter, first-in-human phase I dose-escalation trial of ivuxolimab. Adults with locally advanced or metastatic melanoma, renal cell, hepatocellular, or head and neck squamous cell carcinoma were enrolled in the trial. Before TCR sequencing, CD4+ T cells and CD8+ T cells from peripheral blood were sorted into separate populations. The germline V gene specifies KGHSH as CDR1 and LQKENI as CDR2. The CDR3 numbers 17 residues from cysteine through phenylalanine. Kept here is only the CDR3 DNA, which spans 51 bases and is read in frame from base 1. The germline ends are 19 bases apart after V is trimmed by 0 bases and J by 7 bases. Turning to this clone: Its antigen remains undetermined. Base qualities are not recorded, but no much larger clone differs from it by a single base.

Genomic DNA was extracted from sorted cells for sequencing of the TCRbeta CDR3 region. The immunoSEQ Assay was used for sequencing of TCRbeta CDR3 regions. In its TCRdb copy, this immuneACCESS table keeps in-frame sequences only and misses some clones. Where compared with another copy, unresolved V genes explain less than half of these, and the others have no known cause. Recorded for this sample are 73,000 or so clones; approximately 85% of them occurred a single time. About 0.6% of the sample rests with the top ten. The source is an adult with an advanced solid tumor such as melanoma, head and neck, liver or kidney cancer. Sequencing was performed on CD4+ or CD8+ T cells sorted from blood, taken in a trial of the OX40 agonist ivuxolimab. Here the chain combines TRBV18 and TRBJ2-1, and the D gene may be TRBD2, 6 bases matching. The CDR3 protein sequence reads: CASSPPLPGGDPNEQFF. The DNA is as follows: TGTGCCAGCTCACCACCACTGCCCGGGGGAGACCCTAATGAGCAGTTCTTC.